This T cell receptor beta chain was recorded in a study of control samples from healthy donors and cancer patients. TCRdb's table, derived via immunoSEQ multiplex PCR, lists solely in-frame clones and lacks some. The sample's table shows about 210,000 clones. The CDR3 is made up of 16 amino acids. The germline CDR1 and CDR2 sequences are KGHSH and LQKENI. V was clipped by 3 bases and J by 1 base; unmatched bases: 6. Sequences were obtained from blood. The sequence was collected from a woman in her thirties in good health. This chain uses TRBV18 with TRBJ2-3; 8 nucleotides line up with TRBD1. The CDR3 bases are TGTGCCAGCTCACCTAAAGGGACAGGAGGCACAGATACGCAGTATTTT. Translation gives CASSPKGTGGTDTQYF. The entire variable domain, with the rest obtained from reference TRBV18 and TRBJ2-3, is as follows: NAGVMQNPRHLVRRRGQEARLRCSPMKGHSHVYWYRQLPEEGLKFMVYLQKENIIDESGMPKERFSAEFPKEGPSILRIQQVVRGDSAAYFCASSPKGTGGTDTQYFGPGTRLTVL.